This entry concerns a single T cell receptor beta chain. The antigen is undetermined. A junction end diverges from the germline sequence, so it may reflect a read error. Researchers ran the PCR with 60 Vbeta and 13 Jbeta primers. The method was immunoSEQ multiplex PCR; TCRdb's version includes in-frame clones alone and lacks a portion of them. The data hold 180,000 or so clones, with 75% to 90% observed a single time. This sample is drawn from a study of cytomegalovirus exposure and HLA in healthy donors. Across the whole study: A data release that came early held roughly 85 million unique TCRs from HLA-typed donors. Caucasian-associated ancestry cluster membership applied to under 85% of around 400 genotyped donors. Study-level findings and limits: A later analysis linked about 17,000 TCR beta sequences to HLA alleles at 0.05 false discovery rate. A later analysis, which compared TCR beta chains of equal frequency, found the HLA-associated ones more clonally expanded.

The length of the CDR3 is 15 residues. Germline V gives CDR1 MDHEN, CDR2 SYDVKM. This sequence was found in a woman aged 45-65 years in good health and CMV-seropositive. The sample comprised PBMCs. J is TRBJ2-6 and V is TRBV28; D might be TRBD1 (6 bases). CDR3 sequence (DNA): TGTGCCAGCAGTATCCGGACAGCTGGGGCCAACGGCCTGACTTTC. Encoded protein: CASSIRTAGANGLTF.